This T cell receptor (beta chain) was recovered during a study of blood T cell repertoires in COVID-19. Germline trimming cut 4 bases from V and 3 bases from J; bases unmatched to any gene: 6. The CDR3 consists of 14 residues. Looked up from germline, CDR1 is SGDLS and CDR2 is YYNGEE. Sequencing was performed with immunoSEQ multiplex PCR; in TCRdb, only in-frame clones are kept and a portion is missing. The sample gives 200,000 to 250,000 clones, 70% to 90% of which show up once; about 10% is in the top ten. The source material was PBMCs or T cells enriched from blood (not recorded which). The sequence was obtained from a man between 25 and 39 years old who had recovered from COVID-19. The rearrangement uses TRBV9 and TRBJ1-2, with 7 nucleotides matching TRBD1. CDR3 region: CASSPTGDYYGYTF. The CDR3 region has the DNA TGTGCCAGCAGCCCCACAGGGGACTACTATGGCTACACCTTC.